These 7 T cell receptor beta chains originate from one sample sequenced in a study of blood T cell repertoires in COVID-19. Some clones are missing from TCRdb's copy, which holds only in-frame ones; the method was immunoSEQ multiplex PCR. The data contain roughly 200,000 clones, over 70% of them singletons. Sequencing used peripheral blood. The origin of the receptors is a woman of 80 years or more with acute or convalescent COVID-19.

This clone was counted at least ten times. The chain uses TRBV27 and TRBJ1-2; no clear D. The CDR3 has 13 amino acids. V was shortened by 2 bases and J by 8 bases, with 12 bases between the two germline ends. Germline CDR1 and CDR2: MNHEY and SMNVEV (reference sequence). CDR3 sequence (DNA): TGTGCCAGCAGTTTACGGGGATCGGGAGGCTACACCTTC. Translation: CASSLRGSGGYTF.

The CDR3 coding sequence is TGTGCCAGCAGCTCGTATCGGGGGACTAGCGGCACAGATACGCAGTATTTT. Translating it yields CASSSYRGTSGTDTQYF. V gene TRBV7-9 combines with J gene TRBJ2-3, with 10 bases that match TRBD2. V lost 4 bases, J lost 1 base, and 8 bases stayed unmatched. This CDR3 region has 17 residues. In germline, CDR1 is SEHNR, CDR2 FQNEAQ (reference sequence).

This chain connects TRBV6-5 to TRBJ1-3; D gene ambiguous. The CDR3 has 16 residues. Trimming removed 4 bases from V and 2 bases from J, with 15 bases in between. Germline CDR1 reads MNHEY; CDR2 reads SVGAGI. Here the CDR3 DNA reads TGTGCCAGCAGTTTGGGAGGGAAGTACGCTGGAAACACCATATATTTT. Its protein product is CASSLGGKYAGNTIYF.

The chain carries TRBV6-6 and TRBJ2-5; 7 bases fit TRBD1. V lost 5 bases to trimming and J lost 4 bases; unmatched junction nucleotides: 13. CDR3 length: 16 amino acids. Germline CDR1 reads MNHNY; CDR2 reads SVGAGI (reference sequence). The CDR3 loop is CASSPKTGAFVETQYF. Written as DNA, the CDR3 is TGTGCCAGCAGTCCAAAAACAGGGGCCTTTGTAGAGACCCAGTACTTC.

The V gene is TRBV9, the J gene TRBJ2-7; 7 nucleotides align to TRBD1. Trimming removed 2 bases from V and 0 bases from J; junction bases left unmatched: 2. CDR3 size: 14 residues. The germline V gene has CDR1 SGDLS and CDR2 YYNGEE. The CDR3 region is CASSVGQISYEQYF. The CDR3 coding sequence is TGTGCCAGCAGCGTGGGACAGATCTCCTACGAGCAGTACTTC.

The CDR3 loop is CASSVDSYGYTF. The DNA for the CDR3 is TGTGCCAGCAGCGTAGACAGCTATGGCTACACCTTC. V is TRBV9 and J is TRBJ1-2; no clear D. This CDR3 has 12 residues. V lost 0 bases and J lost 4, with 4 bases in between. Germline V gene data show CDR1 as SGDLS and CDR2 as YYNGEE.

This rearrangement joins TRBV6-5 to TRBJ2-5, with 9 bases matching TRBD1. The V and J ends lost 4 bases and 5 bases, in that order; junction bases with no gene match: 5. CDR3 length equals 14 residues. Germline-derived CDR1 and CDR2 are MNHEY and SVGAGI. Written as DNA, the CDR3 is TGTGCCAGCAGTTTCACAGGGGGCTGGGAGACCCAGTACTTC. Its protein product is CASSFTGGWETQYF.